Listed below are T cell receptor beta chains from one sample, sequenced in a study of blood T cell repertoires in COVID-19. Generated by immunoSEQ multiplex PCR, the TCRdb table keeps only in-frame clones and is missing some. The sample holds under 500,000 clones; about 89% are singletons and the top ten take over 4%. Sequencing was done on a sample of peripheral blood. The receptors derive from a woman younger than 45 with acute or convalescent COVID-19. CDR3s include the opening cysteine and the closing phenylalanine or tryptophan. The D gene is left open where the match is weak. Clone size is not always given. Where it is, it says once, few, many or a class for expanded clones.

few	TRBV13	-	TRBJ2-7	TGTGCCAGCAGCCCCCGGACAGAGACCTACGAGCAGTACTTC	CASSPRTETYEQYF
-	TRBV7-9	TRBD1	TRBJ2-5	TGTGCCAGCAGCCTGGACAGGGGCATAGAGACCCAGTACTTC	CASSLDRGIETQYF
-	TRBV11-2	-	TRBJ2-5	TGTGCCAGCAGCTTTCTCCGGGAGACCCAGTACTTC	CASSFLRETQYF
-	TRBV3-1/TRBV3-2	-	TRBJ1-4	TGTGCCAGCAGCCAGTCAGGGCGGAATCAAAAACTGTTTTTT	CASSQSGRNQKLFF
-	TRBV3-1/TRBV3-2	-	TRBJ1-4	TGTGCCAGCAGCTCCGGGAGGGATGATGAAAAACTGTTTTTT	CASSSGRDDEKLFF
few	TRBV28	TRBD1	TRBJ1-3	TGTGCCAGCAGTGGACAGGGTAGGCAGAACACCATATATTTT	CASSGQGRQNTIYF
-	TRBV2	-	TRBJ1-1	TGTGCCAGCAGCGTTCTATCAGGAGGGCTTGGTACTGAAGCTTTCTTT	CASSVLSGGLGTEAFF
once	TRBV30	TRBD1	TRBJ1-1	TGTGCCTGGGGACGGGTAGGACAGGGGAATCTCCGGGAAAAGAACACTGAAGCTTTCTTT	CAWGRVGQGNLREKNTEAFF
-	TRBV4-1	TRBD1	TRBJ2-7	TGCGCCAGCAGCCAAGTCCTAGGACAGGGAGATTACGAGCAGTACTTC	CASSQVLGQGDYEQYF
-	TRBV2	-	TRBJ1-2	TGTGCCAGCAGTGATCGGCAGGGGAACTATGGCTACACCTTC	CASSDRQGNYGYTF
-	TRBV19	-	TRBJ2-3	TGTGCCAGTAGTTTTGTACCCAGGGCCAACACAGATACGCAGTATTTT	CASSFVPRANTDTQYF
once	TRBV24-1	TRBD1	TRBJ2-5	TGTGCCCCAGGGACAGCGCTTGGCCAAGAGACCCAGTACTTC	CAPGTALGQETQYF
-	TRBV9	TRBD2	TRBJ2-1	TGTGCCAGCAGCCATACTAGCGGGGGGTCGTCTGAGCAGTTCTTC	CASSHTSGGSSEQFF
-	TRBV27	TRBD1	TRBJ2-7	TGTGCCAGCAGTCTACACCGGGACAGCTACGAGCAGTACTTC	CASSLHRDSYEQYF
-	TRBV24-1	-	TRBJ1-6	TGTGCCACCAGTGAGGATGCCCAGGAAAATTCACCCCTCCACTTT	CATSEDAQENSPLHF
once	TRBV29-1	-	TRBJ2-7	TGCAGCGTGGCATTGTGGCAGTCCTACGAGCAGTACTTC	CSVALWQSYEQYF
-	TRBV29-1	-	TRBJ1-2	TGCAGCGTTGTGCGGGGGTTAGGCTATGGCTACACCTTC	CSVVRGLGYGYTF
-	TRBV10-2	-	TRBJ2-3	TGCGCCAGCAGTGGGGGGGGGCCTCGTACGCAGTATTTT	CASSGGGPRTQYF
-	TRBV6-5	-	TRBJ1-1	TGTGCCAGCAGTTACTCCCGCAGGGGGAACACTGAAGCTTTCTTT	CASSYSRRGNTEAFF
-	TRBV24-1	TRBD2	TRBJ2-1	TGTGCCACCAGTGATCCTGAAGCGCGGGGGGTTTCGGACAATGAGCAGTTCTTC	CATSDPEARGVSDNEQFF
-	TRBV28	TRBD2	TRBJ2-7	TGTGCCAGCAGAGAGGGGACTAGGATCAGCGACGAGCAGTACTTC	CASREGTRISDEQYF
-	TRBV5-6	-	TRBJ2-7	TGTGCCAGCAGCGTGAAGCGGTTTTGGGAGCAGTACTTC	CASSVKRFWEQYF
-	TRBV27	TRBD2	TRBJ2-2	TGTGCCAGCAGTTTAATGGGCGGGGGGGCCGGACGGGAGCTGTTTTTT	CASSLMGGGAGRELFF
-	TRBV14	-	TRBJ2-7	TGTGCCAGCAGCAATTTTTTTACAGACTACGAGCAGTACTTC	CASSNFFTDYEQYF
-	TRBV5-4	TRBD1	TRBJ2-6	TGTGCCAGCAGCACTTGGACAGGTTGGGGTGGGGCCAACGTCCTGACTTTC	CASSTWTGWGGANVLTF
-	TRBV5-1	-	TRBJ2-5	TGCGCCAGCAGCTTGAACGGGGTCAAAGAGACCCAGTACTTC	CASSLNGVKETQYF
-	TRBV18	TRBD1	TRBJ2-5	TGTGCCAGCCAGACCGGACAGGGGATACAAGAGACCCAGTACTTC	CASQTGQGIQETQYF
-	TRBV28	-	TRBJ2-2	TGTGCCAGCAGTCGAGCGGGCGCCGGGGAGCTGTTTTTT	CASSRAGAGELFF
-	TRBV2	-	TRBJ2-5	TGTGCCAGCAGGAGACCGGGACTAGAGACCCAGTACTTC	CASRRPGLETQYF
-	TRBV18	TRBD1	TRBJ2-1	TGTGCCAGCTCCCCGGGTGCCGGGACAGGATACAATGAGCAGTTCTTC	CASSPGAGTGYNEQFF
-	TRBV5-1	-	TRBJ2-7	TGCGCCAGCAGCTTGAACGCGGGGGCTAACTACGAGCAGTACTTC	CASSLNAGANYEQYF
-	TRBV7-9	-	TRBJ1-2	TGTGCCAGCAGCGCGGACAATTGGGCGAGCGATGGCTACACCTTC	CASSADNWASDGYTF
-	TRBV2	TRBD2	TRBJ2-3	TGTGCCAGCAGTCCTGGACTAGCGGGGGACTTTTTCACAGATACGCAGTATTTT	CASSPGLAGDFFTDTQYF
-	TRBV28	TRBD1	TRBJ1-2	TGTGCCAGCAGAACCGGGACAGGGGTAGGCGGCTACACCTTC	CASRTGTGVGGYTF
-	TRBV5-4	-	TRBJ2-7	TGTGCCAGCAGCTTGGGGTCTCCGCAGTACGAGCAGTACTTC	CASSLGSPQYEQYF
-	TRBV11-3	-	TRBJ1-1	TGTGCCAGCAGCTTGGGGCTTAACACTGAAGCTTTCTTT	CASSLGLNTEAFF
-	TRBV5-1	TRBD1	TRBJ1-1	TGCGCCAGCACCCTAAGTGGACAGGGAACTGAAGCTTTCTTT	CASTLSGQGTEAFF
-	TRBV21-1	-	TRBJ2-5	TGTGCCAGCAGCAAAACGGGACACCTTCGAGAGACCCAGTACTTC	CASSKTGHLRETQYF
once	TRBV6-5	TRBD1	TRBJ1-2	TGTGCCAGCACTGGGCAGGGGGCAGTCTATGGCTACACCTTC	CASTGQGAVYGYTF
-	TRBV7-3	-	TRBJ2-7	TGTGCCAGCAGCTTAGGGACTGGTTACGAGCAGTACTTC	CASSLGTGYEQYF
-	TRBV6-6	TRBD1	TRBJ1-1	TGTGCCAGCAGTAAGTCAGGGGGTTTGAACACTGAAGCTTTCTTT	CASSKSGGLNTEAFF
once	TRBV19	TRBD1	TRBJ2-5	TGTGCCAGTAGTCCACGGACAGGGGGGGCGGAGACCCAGTACTTC	CASSPRTGGAETQYF
-	TRBV11-2	-	TRBJ1-1	TGTGCCACCAAGGTGGTGAGAGGGCGGGCTGAAGCTTTCTTT	CATKVVRGRAEAFF
-	TRBV29-1	TRBD1	TRBJ2-7	TGCAGCGTTGGCCCGGGACAGGGTAACGAGCAGTACTTC	CSVGPGQGNEQYF
-	TRBV9	TRBD1	TRBJ1-4	TGTGCCAGCACCCAGACAGGGGGTAATGAAAAACTGTTTTTT	CASTQTGGNEKLFF